These 14 T cell receptor beta chains share one sample of origin, sequenced in a study of T cell changes during pregnancy in multiple sclerosis. The protocol was immunoSEQ multiplex PCR, while the TCRdb copy is restricted to in-frame clones and leaves out a portion. The sample holds tens of thousands of clones; approximately 90% are singletons and the top ten take 3.5% to 4.5%. The sample here was peripheral blood, taken in the second trimester of pregnancy. The source is a female donor in good health, enrolled as a control in a pregnancy study.

The rearrangement joins TRBV9 to TRBJ2-3; 8 nucleotides align to TRBD2. The trim removed 0 bases at V and 0 bases at J, leaving 3 bases unmatched. Germline V CDR1 and CDR2: SGDLS, YYNGEE. The CDR3 has 16 residues. The CDR3 loop reads CASSVAGGLSTDTQYF. The CDR3 nucleotides read TGTGCCAGCAGCGTAGCGGGGGGGCTGAGCACAGATACGCAGTATTTT.

The chain combines TRBV6-5 with TRBJ1-5, with D unclear. There are 13 residues in the CDR3. The germline V gene has CDR1 MNHEY and CDR2 SVGAGI. Between the trimmed V and J ends, which lost 0 bases and 5 bases, there was a span of 5 bases. CDR3 coding DNA: TGTGCCAGCAGTTACTCCCGGGATCAGCCCCAGCATTTT. It specifies CASSYSRDQPQHF.

This chain links TRBV5-6 with TRBJ1-6; 7 bases line up with TRBD1. V trimming: 4 bases; J trimming: 10 bases; junction bases outside the gene matches: 11. CDR3 length: 15 residues. Looked up from germline, CDR1 is SGHDT and CDR2 is YYEEEE. The CDR3 reads CASSTEQGLGSPLHF. The CDR3 nucleotides read TGTGCCAGCAGCACGGAACAGGGGTTAGGGTCACCCCTCCACTTT.

The chain couples TRBV9 to TRBJ2-1; 13 bases align to TRBD2. V trimming: 2 bases; J trimming: 6 bases; junction bases outside the gene matches: 5. This CDR3 region has 16 residues. CDR1 SGDLS and CDR2 YYNGEE come from the germline V gene. CDR3 protein: CASSVPTSGGANEQFF. CDR3 in DNA: TGTGCCAGCAGCGTTCCAACTAGCGGGGGGGCCAATGAGCAGTTCTTC.

This chain uses TRBV5-8 with TRBJ2-3; 9 bases agree with TRBD2. Trimming removed 4 bases from V and 4 bases from J; junction bases left unmatched: 10. This CDR3 comprises 16 residues. Germline values: CDR1 SGHTS, CDR2 YDEGEE. CDR3 DNA: TGTGCCAGCAGCCGCGGCGGTAGCGGGGGCCCAGATACGCAGTATTTT. It is translated as CASSRGGSGGPDTQYF.

V usage is TRBV18 and J usage is TRBJ2-1; a weak D match, TRBD2 (7 bases). CDR1 is KGHSH and CDR2 is LQKENI in the germline V gene. V dropped 3 bases and J dropped 4 bases, with 19 bases sitting between them. The CDR3 consists of 17 residues. Here the CDR3 reads CASSPTYTGGLYNEQFF. Written as DNA, the CDR3 is TGTGCCAGCTCACCCACTTATACGGGGGGCTTATACAATGAGCAGTTCTTC.

The V and J genes are TRBV6-6 and TRBJ2-4; D unresolved. CDR3 length: 12 residues. Trimming left V 3 bases short and J 4 bases short, with 4 bases between. The germline gives CDR1 MNHNY, CDR2 SVGAGI (reference sequence). CDR3 bases: TGTGCCAGCAGTTATGAGAAAAACATTCAGTACTTC. Protein product: CASSYEKNIQYF.

This clone was seen a single time. The CDR3: CASSLGTGPYSYEQYF. The CDR3 DNA sequence: TGCGCCAGCAGCTTGGGGACAGGCCCTTACTCCTACGAGCAGTACTTC. This chain uses TRBV5-1 with TRBJ2-7; 7 positions agree with TRBD1. The CDR3 totals 16 residues. J gave up 0 bases and V 0 bases, and 6 bases lay outside the gene matches. Germline CDR1 reads SGHRS; CDR2 reads YFSETQ.

The V call is TRBV27, the J call TRBJ2-7, with TRBD1 as a possible D gene (6 bases). The CDR3 totals 15 residues. Germline loops: CDR1 MNHEY, CDR2 SMNVEV (reference sequence). Trimming took 5 bases from V and 2 from J, leaving 16 bases between them. CDR3: CASSLNRVGTYEQYF. DNA for the CDR3: TGTGCCAGCAGTCTCAACAGGGTTGGAACCTACGAGCAGTACTTC.

This clone was picked up one time. In nucleotides, the CDR3 is TGTGCCTGGAGTGCGGGAGGGCCGGGTTTCACAGATACGCAGTATTTT. Protein sequence: CAWSAGGPGFTDTQYF. The V gene is TRBV30, the J gene TRBJ2-3; 8 nucleotides line up with TRBD2. The CDR3 has 16 amino acids. Per the germline V gene, CDR1 is GTSNPN and CDR2 is SVGIG (reference sequence). J lost 2 bases, V lost 1 base, and 8 bases had no gene match.

This chain connects TRBV27 to TRBJ2-3; 13 nucleotides match TRBD2. Germline CDR1 and CDR2: MNHEY and SMNVEV (reference sequence). V lost 6 bases and J lost 1; bases outside the gene matches: 13. CDR3 length: 19 amino acids. In DNA, the CDR3 is TGTGCCAGCAGACGGACTAGCGGGAGAACGGTGAGGGGCACAGATACGCAGTATTTT. It translates to CASRRTSGRTVRGTDTQYF.

The chain combines TRBV11-2 with TRBJ2-7; possibly TRBD1 for D (5 bases). Trimming stripped 3 bases from V and 5 bases from J, with 14 bases between. Germline CDR1 and CDR2: SGHAT and FQNNGV. This CDR3 has 14 amino acids. CDR3: CASSFQGNINEQYF. The CDR3 DNA sequence: TGTGCCAGCAGCTTTCAGGGAAATATCAACGAGCAGTACTTC.

J is TRBJ1-5 and V is TRBV7-9; D is undetermined. This CDR3 spans 14 amino acids. Trimming pared 5 bases from V and 0 bases from J, leaving 8 bases between. Germline V gene lookup returns CDR1 SEHNR and CDR2 FQNEAQ (reference sequence). CDR3 protein: CASSQAGSNQPQHF. The DNA for the CDR3 is TGTGCCAGCAGCCAGGCGGGTAGCAATCAGCCCCAGCATTTT.

The CDR3 nucleotides read TGTGCCACCAGCACTGCAGGACAGCACACTGAAGCTTTCTTT. Translation: CATSTAGQHTEAFF. V and J are TRBV15 and TRBJ1-1; weak D call: TRBD1 (6 bases). Trimming stripped 4 bases from V and 3 bases from J, with 12 bases between. The CDR3 is 14 amino acids. Germline values: CDR1 LNHNV, CDR2 YYDKDF (reference sequence).